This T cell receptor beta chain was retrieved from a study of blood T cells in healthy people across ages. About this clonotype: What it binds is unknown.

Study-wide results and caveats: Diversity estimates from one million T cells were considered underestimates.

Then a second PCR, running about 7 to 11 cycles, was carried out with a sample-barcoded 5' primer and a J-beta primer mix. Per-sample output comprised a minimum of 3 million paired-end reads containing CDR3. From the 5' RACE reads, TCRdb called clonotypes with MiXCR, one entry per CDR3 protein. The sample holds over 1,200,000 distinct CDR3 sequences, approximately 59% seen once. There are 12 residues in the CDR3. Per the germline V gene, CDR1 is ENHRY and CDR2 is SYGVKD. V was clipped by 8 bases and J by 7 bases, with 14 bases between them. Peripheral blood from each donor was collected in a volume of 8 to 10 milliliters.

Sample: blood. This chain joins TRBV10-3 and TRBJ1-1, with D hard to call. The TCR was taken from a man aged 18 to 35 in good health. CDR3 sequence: CAIGGQAFEAFF. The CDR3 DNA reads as TGTGCCATCGGCGGGCAGGCCTTTGAAGCTTTCTTT.